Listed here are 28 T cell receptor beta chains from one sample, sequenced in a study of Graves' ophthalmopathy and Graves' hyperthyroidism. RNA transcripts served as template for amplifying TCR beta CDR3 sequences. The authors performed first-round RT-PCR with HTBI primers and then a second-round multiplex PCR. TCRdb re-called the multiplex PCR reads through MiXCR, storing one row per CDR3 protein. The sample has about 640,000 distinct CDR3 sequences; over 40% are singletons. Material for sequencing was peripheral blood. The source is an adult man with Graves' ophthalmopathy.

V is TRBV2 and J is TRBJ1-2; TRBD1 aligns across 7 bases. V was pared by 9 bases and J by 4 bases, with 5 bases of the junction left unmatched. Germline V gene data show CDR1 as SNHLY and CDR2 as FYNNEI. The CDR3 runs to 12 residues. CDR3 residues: CASRGQFYGYTF. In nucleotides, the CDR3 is TGTGCCAGTAGGGGACAGTTCTATGGCTACACCTTC.

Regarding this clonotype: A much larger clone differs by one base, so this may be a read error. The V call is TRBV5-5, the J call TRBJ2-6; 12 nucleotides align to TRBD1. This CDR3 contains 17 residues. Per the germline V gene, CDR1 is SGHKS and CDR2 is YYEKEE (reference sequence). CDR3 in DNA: TGTGCCAGCAGTGCGGGGACAGGGGGCGCTGGGGCCAACGTCCCGACTTTC. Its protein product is CASSAGTGGAGANVPTF. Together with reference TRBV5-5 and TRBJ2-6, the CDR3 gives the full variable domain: DAGVTQSPTHLIKTRGQQVTLRCSPISGHKSVSWYQQVLGQGPQFIFQYYEKEERGRGNFPDRFSARQFPNYSSELNVNALLLGDSALYLCASSAGTGGAGANVPTFGAGSRLTVL.

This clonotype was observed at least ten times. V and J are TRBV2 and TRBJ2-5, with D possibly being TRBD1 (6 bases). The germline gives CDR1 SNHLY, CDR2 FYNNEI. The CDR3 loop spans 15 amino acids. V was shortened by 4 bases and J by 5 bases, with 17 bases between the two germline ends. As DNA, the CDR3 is TGTGCCAGCAGTGCGAGGCAGGGGCGGTGGGAGACCCAGTACTTC. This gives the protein CASSARQGRWETQYF.

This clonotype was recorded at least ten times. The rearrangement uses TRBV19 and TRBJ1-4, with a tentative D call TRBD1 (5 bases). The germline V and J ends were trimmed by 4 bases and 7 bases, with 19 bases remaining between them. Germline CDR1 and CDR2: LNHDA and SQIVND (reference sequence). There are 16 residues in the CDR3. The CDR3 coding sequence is TGTGCCAGTAGTACCCTTGTCGGGGCCAACCCTGAAAAACTGTTTTTT. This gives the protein CASSTLVGANPEKLFF. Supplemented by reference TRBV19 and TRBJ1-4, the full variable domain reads DGGITQSPKYLFRKEGQNVTLSCEQNLNHDAMYWYRQDPGQGLRLIYYSQIVNDFQKGDIAEGYSVSREKKESFPLTVTSAQKNPTAFYLCASSTLVGANPEKLFFGSGTQLSVL.

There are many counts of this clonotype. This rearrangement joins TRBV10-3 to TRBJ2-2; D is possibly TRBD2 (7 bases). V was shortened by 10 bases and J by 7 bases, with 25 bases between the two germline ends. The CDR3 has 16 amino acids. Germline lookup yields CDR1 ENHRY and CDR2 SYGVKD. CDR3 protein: CATLAGATTVDGELFF. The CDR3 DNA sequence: TGTGCCACCCTTGCGGGGGCCACTACTGTAGACGGGGAGCTGTTTTTT.

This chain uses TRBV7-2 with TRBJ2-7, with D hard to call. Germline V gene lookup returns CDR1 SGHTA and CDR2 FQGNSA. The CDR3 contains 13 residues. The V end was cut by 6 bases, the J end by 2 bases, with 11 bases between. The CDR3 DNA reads TGTGCCAGCAGTTACTCCTTTACCTACGAGCAGTACTTC. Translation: CASSYSFTYEQYF.

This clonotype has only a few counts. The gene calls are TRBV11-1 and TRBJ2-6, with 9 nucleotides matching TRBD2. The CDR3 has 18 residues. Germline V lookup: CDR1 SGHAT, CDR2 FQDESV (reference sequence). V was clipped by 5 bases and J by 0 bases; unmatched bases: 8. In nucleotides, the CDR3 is TGTGCCAGCAGCGTGCGACTAGCGGTTAGCTCTGGGGCCAACGTCCTGACTTTC. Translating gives CASSVRLAVSSGANVLTF.

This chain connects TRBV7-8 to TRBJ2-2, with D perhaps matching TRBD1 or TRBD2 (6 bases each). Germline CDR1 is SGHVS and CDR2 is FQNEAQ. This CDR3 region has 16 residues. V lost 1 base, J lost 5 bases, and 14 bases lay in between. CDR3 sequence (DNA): TGTGCCAGCAGCTTAGGGGGGGCGCTGGGGACCGGGGAGCTGTTTTTT. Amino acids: CASSLGGALGTGELFF.

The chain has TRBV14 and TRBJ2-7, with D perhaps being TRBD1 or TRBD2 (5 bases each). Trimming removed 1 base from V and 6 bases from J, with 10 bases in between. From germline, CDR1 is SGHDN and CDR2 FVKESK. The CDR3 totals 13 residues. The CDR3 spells CASSQGGMGEQYF. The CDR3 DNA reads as TGTGCCAGCAGCCAAGGGGGGATGGGCGAGCAGTACTTC.

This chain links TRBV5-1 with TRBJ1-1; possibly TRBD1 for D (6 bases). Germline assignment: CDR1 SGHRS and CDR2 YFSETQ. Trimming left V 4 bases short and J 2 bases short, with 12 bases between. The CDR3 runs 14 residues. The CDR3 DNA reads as TGCGCCAGCAGCAACGGACAGTTTAACACTGAAGCTTTCTTT. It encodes CASSNGQFNTEAFF. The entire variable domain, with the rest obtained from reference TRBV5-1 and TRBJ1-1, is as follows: KAGVTQTPRYLIKTRGQQVTLSCSPISGHRSVSWYQQTPGQGLQFLFEYFSETQRNKGNFPGRFSGRQFSNSRSEMNVSTLELGDSALYLCASSNGQFNTEAFFGQGTRLTVV.

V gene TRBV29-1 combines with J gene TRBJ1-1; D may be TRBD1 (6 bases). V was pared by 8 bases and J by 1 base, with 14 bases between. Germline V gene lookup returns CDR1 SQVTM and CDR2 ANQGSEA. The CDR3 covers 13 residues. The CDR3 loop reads CSSFEDRNTEAFF. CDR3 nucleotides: TGCAGCAGTTTCGAGGACAGGAACACTGAAGCTTTCTTT.

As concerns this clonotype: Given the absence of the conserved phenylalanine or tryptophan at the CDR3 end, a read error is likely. The CDR3 loop reads CASLGGDSYEQYL. The CDR3 DNA reads TGTGCCAGCTTGGGGGGGGATTCCTACGAGCAGTACCTC. The chain uses TRBV7-8 and TRBJ2-7, with TRBD2 matching over 7 bases. Germline V gene data show CDR1 as SGHVS and CDR2 as FQNEAQ. This CDR3 region has 13 residues. Trimming removed 8 bases from V and 1 base from J; junction bases left unmatched: 5.

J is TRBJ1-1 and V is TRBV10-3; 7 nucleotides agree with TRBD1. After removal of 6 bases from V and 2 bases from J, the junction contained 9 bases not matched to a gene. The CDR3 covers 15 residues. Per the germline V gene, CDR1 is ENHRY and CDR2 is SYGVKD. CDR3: CAIRQTGERNTEAFF. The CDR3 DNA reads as TGTGCCATCAGGCAAACAGGGGAGCGCAACACTGAAGCTTTCTTT.

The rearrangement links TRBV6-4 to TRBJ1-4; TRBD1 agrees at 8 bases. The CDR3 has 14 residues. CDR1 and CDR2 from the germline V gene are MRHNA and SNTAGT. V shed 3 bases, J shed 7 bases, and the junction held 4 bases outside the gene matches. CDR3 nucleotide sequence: TGTGCCAGCAGTGAAGAACAGGGGGGTGAAAAACTGTTTTTT. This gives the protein CASSEEQGGEKLFF.

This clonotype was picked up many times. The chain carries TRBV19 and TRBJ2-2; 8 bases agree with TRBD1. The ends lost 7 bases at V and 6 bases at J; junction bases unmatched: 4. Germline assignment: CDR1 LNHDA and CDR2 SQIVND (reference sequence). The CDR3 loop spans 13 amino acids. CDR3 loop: CASIGQGSGELFF. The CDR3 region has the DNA TGTGCCAGTATCGGACAGGGCTCCGGGGAGCTGTTTTTT.

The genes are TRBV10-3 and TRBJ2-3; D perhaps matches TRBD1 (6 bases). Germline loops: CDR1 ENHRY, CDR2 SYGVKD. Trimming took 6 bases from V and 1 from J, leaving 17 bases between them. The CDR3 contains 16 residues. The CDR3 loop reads CAISVQGNTGTDTQYF. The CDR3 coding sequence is TGTGCCATCAGCGTACAGGGAAACACGGGCACAGATACGCAGTATTTT.

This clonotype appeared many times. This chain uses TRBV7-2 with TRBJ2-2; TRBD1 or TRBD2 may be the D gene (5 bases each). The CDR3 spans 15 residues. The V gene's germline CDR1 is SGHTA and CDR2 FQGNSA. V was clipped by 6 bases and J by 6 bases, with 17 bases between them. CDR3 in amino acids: CASRARFMGPGELFF. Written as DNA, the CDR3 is TGTGCCAGCAGAGCCAGATTCATGGGACCCGGGGAGCTGTTTTTT. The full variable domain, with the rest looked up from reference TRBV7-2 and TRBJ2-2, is GAGVSQSPSNKVTEKGKDVELRCDPISGHTALYWYRQSLGQGLEFLIYFQGNSAPDKSGLPSDRFSAERTGGSVSTLTIQRTQQEDSAVYLCASRARFMGPGELFFGEGSRLTVL.

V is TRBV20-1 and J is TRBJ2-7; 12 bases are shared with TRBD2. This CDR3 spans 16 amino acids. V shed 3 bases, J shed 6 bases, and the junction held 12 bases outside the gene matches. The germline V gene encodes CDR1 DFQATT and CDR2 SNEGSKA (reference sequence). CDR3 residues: CSARDPSGRATSEQYF. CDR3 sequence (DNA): TGCAGTGCTAGGGACCCTAGCGGGAGGGCTACGAGCGAGCAGTACTTC.

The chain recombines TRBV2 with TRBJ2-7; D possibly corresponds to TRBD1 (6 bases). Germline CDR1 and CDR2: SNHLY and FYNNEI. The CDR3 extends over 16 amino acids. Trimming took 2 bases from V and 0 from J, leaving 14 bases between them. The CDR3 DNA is TGTGCCAGCAGTGAAAGGGACACGAAGATCTCCTACGAGCAGTACTTC. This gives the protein CASSERDTKISYEQYF.

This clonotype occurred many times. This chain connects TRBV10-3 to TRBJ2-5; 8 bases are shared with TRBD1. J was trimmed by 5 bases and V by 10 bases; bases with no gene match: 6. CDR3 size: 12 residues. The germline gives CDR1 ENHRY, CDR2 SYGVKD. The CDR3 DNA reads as TGTGCCAGCACAGGGGGAGAGGAGACCCAGTACTTC. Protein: CASTGGEETQYF.

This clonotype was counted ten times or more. In nucleotides, the CDR3 is TGTGCCAGCAGTTTAAGAGGGGAAGGTTCACCCCTCCACTTT. It translates to CASSLRGEGSPLHF. The chain carries TRBV12-3 or TRBV12-4 and TRBJ1-6, with D possibly matching TRBD1 (5 bases). V was shortened by 2 bases and J by 9 bases, with 11 bases between the two germline ends. The CDR3 has 14 amino acids.

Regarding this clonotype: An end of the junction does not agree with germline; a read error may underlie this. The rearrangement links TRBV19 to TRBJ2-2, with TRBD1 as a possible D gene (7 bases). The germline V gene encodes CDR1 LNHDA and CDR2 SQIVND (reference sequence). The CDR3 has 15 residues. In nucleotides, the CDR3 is TGTGCCGCCGTGTCAGGGGGGACGAACACTGGGGAGCTGTTTTTT. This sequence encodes CAAVSGGTNTGELFF.

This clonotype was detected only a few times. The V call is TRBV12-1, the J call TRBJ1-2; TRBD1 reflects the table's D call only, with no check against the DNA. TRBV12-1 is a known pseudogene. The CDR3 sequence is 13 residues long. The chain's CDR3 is CASPRGGAGGYTF. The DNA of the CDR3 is TGTGCCAGCCCCAGGGGGGGCGCAGGTGGCTACACCTTC.

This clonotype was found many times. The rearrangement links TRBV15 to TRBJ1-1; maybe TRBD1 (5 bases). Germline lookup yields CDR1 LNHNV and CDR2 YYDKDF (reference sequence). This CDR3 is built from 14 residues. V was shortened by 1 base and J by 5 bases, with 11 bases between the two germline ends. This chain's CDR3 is CATSRGRGQTEAFF. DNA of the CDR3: TGTGCCACCAGCAGAGGAAGGGGTCAAACTGAAGCTTTCTTT.

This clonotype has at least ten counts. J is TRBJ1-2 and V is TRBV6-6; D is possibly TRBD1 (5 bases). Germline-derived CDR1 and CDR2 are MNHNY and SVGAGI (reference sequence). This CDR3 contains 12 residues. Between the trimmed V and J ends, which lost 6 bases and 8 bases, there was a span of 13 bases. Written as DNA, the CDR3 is TGTGCCAGCAGAAAGGACATCCAGGGCTACACCTTC. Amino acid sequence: CASRKDIQGYTF.

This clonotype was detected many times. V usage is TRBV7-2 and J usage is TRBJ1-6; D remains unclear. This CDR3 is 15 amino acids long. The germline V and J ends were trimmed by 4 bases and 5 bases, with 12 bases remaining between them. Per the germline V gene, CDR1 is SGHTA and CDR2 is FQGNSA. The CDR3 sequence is CASSSRAVNNSPLHF. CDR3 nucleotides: TGTGCCAGCAGCTCTAGGGCAGTGAATAATTCACCCCTCCACTTT.

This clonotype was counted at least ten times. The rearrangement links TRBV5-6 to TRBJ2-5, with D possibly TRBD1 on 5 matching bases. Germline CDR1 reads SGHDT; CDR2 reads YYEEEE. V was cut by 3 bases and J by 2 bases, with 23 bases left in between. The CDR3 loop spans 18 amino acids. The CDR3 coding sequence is TGTGCCAGCAGCTATCCTACCTACGGCTCGACAGAGCAAGAGACCCAGTACTTC. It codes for CASSYPTYGSTEQETQYF.

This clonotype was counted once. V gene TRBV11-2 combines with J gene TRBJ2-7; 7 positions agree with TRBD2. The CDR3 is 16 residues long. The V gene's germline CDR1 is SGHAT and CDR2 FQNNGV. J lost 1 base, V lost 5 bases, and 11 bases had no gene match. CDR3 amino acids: CASSQAPGLPSYEQYF. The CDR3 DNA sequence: TGTGCCAGCAGCCAGGCCCCGGGACTACCTTCCTACGAGCAGTACTTC.